One sample yielded the 19 T cell receptor delta chains listed below, sequenced in a study of gammadelta T cells in human blood. TCRdb reprocessed the RT-PCR reads using CATT. The table records over a thousand delta-chain clones, around 46% of them present only once. The specimen sequenced was Vgamma9Vdelta2 gamma-delta T cells from adult blood. The source is a human donor.

A remark on this clone: The protein given by TCRdb reflects a much larger clone and differs at residue 10 from this DNA's translation, likely from a read error; the protein shown is the DNA's translation. V and J are TRDV2 and TRDJ1; D possibly corresponds to TRDD3 (6 bases). V was pared by 3 bases and J by 0 bases, with 19 bases between. Per germline, CDR1 GEAIGNYY and CDR2 EKD. This CDR3 contains 17 residues. The CDR3: CACDPLGGPGHTDKLIF. CDR3 sequence (DNA): TGTGCCTGTGACCCACTTGGGGGCCCCGGACACACCGATAAACTCATCTTT.

By sample share, this clone is large (0.1 to 1%). The chain employs TRDV2 and TRDJ3; TRDD3 matches at 7 bases. V lost 1 base to trimming and J lost 0 bases; unmatched junction nucleotides: 5. Germline CDR1 and CDR2: GEAIGNYY and EKD. This CDR3 contains 18 residues. In DNA form, the CDR3 reads TGTGCCTGTGACACAGGGGGGATGAGCTCCTGGGACACCCGACAGATGTTTTTC. It codes for CACDTGGMSSWDTRQMFF.

With respect to this clone: A far larger clone is off by one base, so a read error is likely. This CDR3 is also generated by other DNA sequences in the sample. The rearrangement joins TRDV2 to TRDJ1; D might be TRDD3 (6 bases). The CDR3 consists of 20 residues. V lost 2 bases and J lost 2, with 29 bases in between. Germline CDR1 is GEAIGNYY and CDR2 is EKD. The CDR3 DNA reads TGTGCCTGTGACATTATTACCGGGGGACATCGAAGCTCGTATACCGATAAACTCATCTTT. The encoded protein is CACDIITGGHRSSYTDKLIF.

Within the sample, this clone is large. The V call is TRDV2, the J call TRDJ1, with 10 bases identical to TRDD3. V lost 2 bases to trimming and J lost 0 bases; unmatched junction nucleotides: 8. The CDR3 spans 17 residues. Germline V lookup: CDR1 GEAIGNYY, CDR2 EKD. This CDR3 reads CACDILGDGEDTDKLIF. The CDR3, as DNA: TGTGCCTGTGACATACTGGGGGATGGGGAAGACACCGATAAACTCATCTTT.

This clone was counted a single time. Being one base from a much bigger clone, this may be a read error. The J gene is TRDJ1, the V gene TRDV2; D may be TRDD3 (5 bases). This CDR3 spans 19 amino acids. Trimming left V 1 base short and J 4 bases short, with 27 bases between. Germline V gene sequence: CDR1 GEAIGNYY, CDR2 EKD. Here the CDR3 reads CACDTVRTGGMRVIDKLIF. The CDR3 DNA reads TGTGCCTGTGACACAGTCCGTACTGGCGGGATGCGCGTAATCGATAAACTCATCTTT.

Concerning this clone: TCRdb's protein for this DNA is that of a much larger clone and differs from the translation at residue 10, likely a read error; the protein shown is the DNA translation. Other nucleotide sequences in the sample specify the same CDR3. V is TRDV2 and J is TRDJ1; 7 positions agree with TRDD3. The V and J ends lost 0 bases and 0 bases, in that order; junction bases with no gene match: 9. Germline V CDR1 and CDR2: GEAIGNYY, EKD. The CDR3 contains 17 residues. CDR3 loop: CACDTLPGGTYTDKLIF. The CDR3, as DNA: TGTGCCTGTGACACCCTCCCTGGGGGCACGTACACCGATAAACTCATCTTT.

As regards this clone: Just one base apart from a much larger clone, this may be a read error. The chain has TRDV2 and TRDJ3; 9 nucleotides match TRDD3. In germline, CDR1 is GEAIGNYY, CDR2 EKD. CDR3 length equals 19 residues. With V trimmed by 0 bases and J by 0 bases, 5 bases remained unmatched. The DNA of the CDR3 is TGTGCCTGTGACACCACTGGGGGACGTGGCTCCTGGGACACCCGACAGATGTTTTTC. It yields the protein CACDTTGGRGSWDTRQMFF.

Turning to this clone: This may come from a read error, since a much larger clone is one base off. This chain uses TRDV2 with TRDJ3; 8 nucleotides align to TRDD3. CDR1 is GEAIGNYY, CDR2 EKD, per germline. CDR3 length equals 24 residues. The CDR3 coding sequence is TGTGCCTGTGACTTCCTATTAGGCGGTCCGTCTGGGGGAATGCACTCCTGGGACACCCAACAGATGTTTTTC. Protein product: CACDFLLGGPSGGMHSWDTQQMFF.

This clone ranks as medium-sized. The J gene is TRDJ1, the V gene TRDV2; 9 bases fit TRDD3. Germline CDR1 reads GEAIGNYY; CDR2 reads EKD. The CDR3 extends over 15 amino acids. The V segment lost 5 bases and the J segment 5 bases; nucleotides outside the gene matches: 11. The CDR3 reads CACVVLGDIEDKLIF. CDR3 DNA sequence: TGTGCCTGTGTGGTGTTGGGGGATATAGAGGATAAACTCATCTTT.

Concerning this clone itself: This sequence is one base from a far larger clone and is likely a read error. In the same sample, other DNA sequences code for this CDR3. This rearrangement joins TRDV2 to TRDJ1; TRDD3 matches 13 bases. Germline V gene sequence: CDR1 GEAIGNYY, CDR2 EKD. The CDR3 totals 15 residues. Trimming at V came to 3 bases and at J to 9 bases, leaving 9 bases not matched to a gene. CDR3 amino acids: CACDDLLGDTRELIF. Here the CDR3 DNA reads TGTGCCTGTGACGACTTACTGGGGGATACGCGAGAACTCATCTTT.

A word on this clone: This may come from a read error, since a much larger clone is one base off. Distinct nucleotide sequences in the sample also encode this CDR3. V gene TRDV2 combines with J gene TRDJ1; possibly TRDD3 for D (6 bases). Germline V gene data show CDR1 as GEAIGNYY and CDR2 as EKD. Trimming removed 3 bases from V and 4 bases from J, with 38 bases in between. The CDR3 spans 22 residues. CDR3 nucleotides: TGTGCCTGTGACGGCGTCTGGTTGGGGGGGGGAAACGATACCCCTCTGGGCGATAAACTCATCTTT. Protein: CACDGVWLGGGNDTPLGDKLIF.

Regarding this clone: TCRdb's entry gives the protein of a much larger clone, which mismatches this DNA's translation at residue 6, likely from a read error; the protein reported here is translated from the DNA. The chain recombines TRDV2 with TRDJ1; D may be TRDD1 or TRDD3 (6 bases each). This CDR3 spans 15 amino acids. From germline, CDR1 is GEAIGNYY and CDR2 EKD. V was cut by 3 bases and J by 3 bases, with 16 bases left in between. The CDR3 region is CACDEILGTADKLIF. The CDR3 DNA reads TGTGCCTGTGACGAAATACTGGGTACGGCCGATAAACTCATCTTT.

A remark on this clone: A far larger clone is off by one base, so a read error is likely. The chain employs TRDV2 and TRDJ3, with 13 positions matching TRDD3. The CDR3 spans 21 residues. CDR1 and CDR2 from the germline V gene are GEAIGNYY and EKD. V lost 5 bases and J lost 0; bases outside the gene matches: 12. CDR3 in DNA: TGTGCCTGTGTCAAAGTACTGGGGGATACGCGAAGCTCCTGGGACACCCGACAGATGTTTTTC. Its protein is CACVKVLGDTRSSWDTRQMFF.

This clone came up a few times. For the J gene the call is TRDJ3; the V gene lacks a call; the D call TRDD3 from the table was never checked on the DNA. The CDR3 spans 18 residues. CDR3 amino acids: CAGMGTVKSSWDTRQMFF. The CDR3 DNA is TGTGCTGGGATGGGGACTGTCAAAAGCTCCTGGGACACCCGACAGATGTTTTTC.

Details on this clone: A far more abundant clone sits one base away, making this likely a read error. J is TRDJ1 and V is TRDV2; 9 bases line up with TRDD3. The CDR3 is 18 residues long. The germline V gene has CDR1 GEAIGNYY and CDR2 EKD. The CDR3 loop is CACDNLLGGYKDTDKIIF. In DNA, the CDR3 is TGTGCCTGTGACAACTTACTGGGGGGATACAAGGACACCGATAAAATCATCTTT.

This clone was picked up one time. This may come from a read error, since a much larger clone is one base off. The chain recombines TRDV2 with TRDJ1; 10 nucleotides line up with TRDD3. CDR1 GEAIGNYY and CDR2 EKD come from the germline V gene. The V gene end was trimmed by 5 bases and the J gene end by 1 base; junction bases not matched to a gene: 39. There are 26 residues in the CDR3. The DNA for the CDR3 is TGTGCCTGTGCCTCTTTACCCTTGGGTGTCGGCTCGAGCCTGGGGGATATTGGAACCGGCACCGATAAACTCATCTTT. Translated, it gives CACASLPLGVGSSLGDIGTGTDKLIF.

Details on this clone: A much larger clone differs from this one at a single base, so this may be a read error. V and J are TRDV2 and TRDJ1; 9 bases are a match to TRDD3. The germline V gene encodes CDR1 GEAIGNYY and CDR2 EKD. The CDR3 spans 25 residues. J lost 0 bases, V lost 3 bases, and 34 bases had no gene match. DNA of the CDR3: TGTGCCTGTGACGCCATTTCTGCCTGGACCCCAGGTCCGATCGTTTCTGGGGGATACACCGATAAACTCATCTTT. Encoded protein: CACDAISAWTPGPIVSGGYTDKLIF.

The chain is built from TRDV1 and TRDJ1; 8 bases fit TRDD3. The CDR3 has 21 amino acids. Trimming at V came to 0 bases and at J to 1 base, leaving 19 bases not matched to a gene. CDR1 is TSWWSYY, CDR2 QGS, per germline. The CDR3 reads CALGELTIFGRSGGSTDKLIF. CDR3 in DNA: TGTGCTCTTGGGGAACTTACAATCTTCGGCCGTAGTGGGGGATCCACCGATAAACTCATCTTT.

A word on this clone: It is likely a read error: a sequence one base away is far more abundant. Other DNA sequences of this sample code for an identical CDR3. This chain uses TRDV2 with TRDJ1; 9 bases are a match to TRDD3. Germline V gene data show CDR1 as GEAIGNYY and CDR2 as EKD. The CDR3 runs to 20 residues. Losses at the gene ends were 0 bases for V and 3 bases for J; bases not matched to a gene: 19. The CDR3 region is CACDTVGTPLGDREADKLIF. CDR3 in DNA: TGTGCCTGTGACACCGTAGGTACCCCTCTGGGGGATCGAGAGGCCGATAAACTCATCTTT.